Below are 20 T cell receptor beta chains sequenced from a single sample in a study of shared clonotypes between healthy human individuals. Terminally differentiated effector memory CD45RA+ cells were excluded by CCR7 positive selection of CD45RO-negative cells. TCRdb's copy holds only in-frame clones and misses some; the assay was immunoSEQ multiplex PCR. The sample yields about 1.9 million clones, 85% to 95% seen once. Sequencing was carried out using naive CD8+ T cells from PBMCs. These receptors all stem from a man between 18 and 29 years old in good health. Some clones in this sample may be carry-over from other donors' samples.

The chain couples TRBV5-4 to TRBJ1-1; TRBD1 aligns across 7 bases. Germline V lookup: CDR1 SGHNT, CDR2 YYREEE (reference sequence). V was pared by 3 bases and J by 0 bases, with 8 bases of the junction left unmatched. The CDR3 has 16 amino acids. The CDR3 is CASSSRGQIMNTEAFF. For the CDR3, the DNA is TGTGCCAGCAGCTCTAGGGGACAGATAATGAACACTGAAGCTTTCTTT.

V gene TRBV27 combines with J gene TRBJ2-7; tentatively, D is TRBD2 (6 bases). V lost 3 bases to trimming and J lost 3 bases, with 12 bases between them. CDR1 and CDR2 (germline): MNHEY, SMNVEV (reference sequence). This CDR3 contains 14 residues. The chain's CDR3 is CASSLNGGIYEQYF. CDR3 bases: TGTGCCAGCAGTTTGAACGGCGGGATCTACGAGCAGTACTTC.

The chain carries TRBV10-2 and TRBJ2-1, with D unresolved. Germline lookup yields CDR1 WSHSY and CDR2 SAAADI. V was cut by 0 bases and J by 6 bases, with 6 bases left in between. The CDR3 extends over 13 amino acids. CDR3 region: CASSESWANEQFF. The CDR3 region has the DNA TGCGCCAGCAGTGAGTCGTGGGCCAATGAGCAGTTCTTC.

This rearrangement joins TRBV4-3 to TRBJ2-5, with 7 bases identical to TRBD1. This CDR3 is built from 13 residues. V lost 5 bases, J lost 4 bases, and 4 bases stayed unmatched. Germline V gene data show CDR1 as LGHNA and CDR2 as YSLEER. The CDR3 is CASSRGLRETQYF. DNA for the CDR3: TGCGCCAGCAGCAGGGGGCTAAGAGAGACCCAGTACTTC.

V gene TRBV9 combines with J gene TRBJ2-7; D may be TRBD1 or TRBD2 (6 bases each). Germline V CDR1 and CDR2: SGDLS, YYNGEE. The CDR3 is made up of 14 amino acids. Trimming removed 0 bases from V and 5 bases from J, with 12 bases in between. The CDR3 nucleotides read TGTGCCAGCAGCGTAGCTGAGGGGGGCCACGAGCAGTACTTC. The encoded protein is CASSVAEGGHEQYF. Filled out from reference TRBV9 and TRBJ2-7, the complete variable domain reads DSGVTQTPKHLITATGQRVTLRCSPRSGDLSVYWYQQSLDQGLQFLIQYYNGEERAKGNILERFSAQQFPDLHSELNLSSLELGDSALYFCASSVAEGGHEQYFGPGTRLTVT.

This clone is a singleton in its sample. This sequence joins TRBV27 and TRBJ1-1; D gene uncertain. V was pared by 3 bases and J by 4 bases, with 12 bases between. Germline CDR1 reads MNHEY; CDR2 reads SMNVEV (reference sequence). The CDR3 contains 14 residues. The CDR3 protein is CASSFRGGATEAFF. As DNA, the CDR3 is TGTGCCAGCAGTTTCCGGGGTGGCGCCACTGAAGCTTTCTTT.

The chain carries TRBV7-9 and TRBJ2-1; 7 bases are a match to TRBD1. This CDR3 has 17 amino acids. J lost 4 bases, V lost 2 bases, and 11 bases had no gene match. Germline V lookup: CDR1 SEHNR, CDR2 FQNEAQ (reference sequence). CDR3 protein: CASSLLSAGRGYNEQFF. The CDR3, as DNA: TGTGCCAGCAGCTTACTATCCGCGGGCAGGGGGTACAATGAGCAGTTCTTC.

The rearrangement uses TRBV10-3 and TRBJ1-3; unclear D gene. The CDR3 consists of 13 residues. Trimming shortened V by 2 bases and J by 3 bases, and 5 bases separated the two germline ends. Germline assignment: CDR1 ENHRY and CDR2 SYGVKD. The CDR3 sequence: CAISETDGNTIYF. The CDR3 DNA is TGTGCCATCAGTGAGACGGATGGAAACACCATATATTTT.

This chain connects TRBV7-9 to TRBJ1-1; 9 positions match TRBD1. The J segment lost 4 bases and the V segment lost 5 bases, leaving 5 bases of the junction unmatched. The CDR3 loop spans 14 amino acids. Looked up from germline, CDR1 is SEHNR and CDR2 is FQNEAQ (reference sequence). The CDR3, as DNA: TGTGCCAGCAGCCTAGGGACAGGGTTCACTGAAGCTTTCTTT. It codes for CASSLGTGFTEAFF.

The chain is built from TRBV6-5 and TRBJ1-5; D is uncertain. V lost 0 bases, J lost 2 bases, and 8 bases lay in between. This CDR3 has 15 residues. Germline V CDR1 and CDR2: MNHEY, SVGAGI. The CDR3 sequence is CASSYSGSGNQPQHF. In DNA, the CDR3 is TGTGCCAGCAGTTACTCAGGGTCTGGCAATCAGCCCCAGCATTTT.

This clone was recorded only once. The gene calls are TRBV30 and TRBJ2-1; 13 bases map to TRBD2. Germline lookup yields CDR1 GTSNPN and CDR2 SVGIG (reference sequence). V gave up 5 bases and J gave up 2 bases; unmatched junction bases: 9. The CDR3 contains 17 residues. The CDR3 nucleotides are TGTGCCTGGTCCGGGACTAGCGGGATAGAAGCCTACAATGAGCAGTTCTTC. The encoded protein is CAWSGTSGIEAYNEQFF.

J is TRBJ1-2 and V is TRBV6-6, with D unresolved. Germline-derived CDR1 and CDR2 are MNHNY and SVGAGI (reference sequence). The ends were cut back, 0 bases at V and 1 base at J, with 6 bases in the middle. CDR3 length: 14 amino acids. CDR3 bases: TGTGCCAGCAGTTACTCAAGTCTTAACTATGGCTACACCTTC. This encodes CASSYSSLNYGYTF.

V usage is TRBV25-1 and J usage is TRBJ2-5, with TRBD2 as a possible D gene (5 bases). TRBJ2-7 explains the end of the DNA better; the J call may be wrong. Germline CDR1 and CDR2: MGHDK and SYGVNS. The CDR3 consists of 14 residues. The CDR3: CASSDLGGSYEQYF. The CDR3 region has the DNA TGTGCCAGCAGTGACCTAGGAGGCTCCTACGAGCAGTACTTC.

V gene TRBV4-2 combines with J gene TRBJ2-5, with TRBD2 matching over 10 bases. The CDR3 is made up of 16 amino acids. The V and J ends lost 1 base and 5 bases, in that order; junction bases with no gene match: 7. CDR1 LGHNA and CDR2 YNFKEQ come from the germline V gene. Here the CDR3 DNA reads TGTGCCAGCAGCCAAGCCCCTAGCGGGAGTAGGGAGACCCAGTACTTC. Translation gives CASSQAPSGSRETQYF.

The V gene is TRBV7-9, the J gene TRBJ2-3; 10 bases are shared with TRBD1. J gave up 7 bases and V 5 bases, and 9 bases lay outside the gene matches. Germline values: CDR1 SEHNR, CDR2 FQNEAQ (reference sequence). The CDR3 runs 15 residues. CDR3 amino acids: CASSTYRTGGYTQYF. The CDR3 DNA reads as TGTGCCAGCAGCACCTACCGGACAGGGGGATATACGCAGTATTTT.

This rearrangement joins TRBV7-9 to TRBJ1-1; D gene unclear. The CDR3 is 11 residues long. V lost 1 base and J lost 11, with 8 bases in between. The germline V gene encodes CDR1 SEHNR and CDR2 FQNEAQ (reference sequence). In DNA, the CDR3 is TGTGCCAGCAGCTTAGAAGGGCTCGCTTTCTTT. It translates to CASSLEGLAFF.

J is TRBJ2-7 and V is TRBV28; the match to TRBD2 covers 7 bases. The V and J ends lost 4 bases and 2 bases, in that order; junction bases with no gene match: 8. The V gene's germline CDR1 is MDHEN and CDR2 SYDVKM. The CDR3 length is 15 residues. The CDR3 spells CASSSVGLQTYEQYF. The CDR3 DNA reads as TGTGCCAGCAGTTCCGTGGGACTACAAACCTACGAGCAGTACTTC.

V and J are TRBV9 and TRBJ2-1, with 9 positions matching TRBD2. Germline-derived CDR1 and CDR2 are SGDLS and YYNGEE. The CDR3 sequence is 15 residues long. The ends lost 2 bases at V and 5 bases at J; junction bases unmatched: 5. The CDR3 here is CASSVWVAGDNEQFF. In nucleotides, the CDR3 is TGTGCCAGCAGCGTTTGGGTAGCGGGAGACAATGAGCAGTTCTTC.

This chain connects TRBV7-9 to TRBJ2-7, with TRBD1 as a possible D gene (6 bases). The CDR3 sequence is 13 residues long. Trimming pared 5 bases from V and 5 bases from J, leaving 13 bases between. CDR1 and CDR2 (germline): SEHNR, FQNEAQ (reference sequence). This chain's CDR3 is CASSHTGNHEQYF. The DNA for the CDR3 is TGTGCCAGCAGCCATACAGGGAATCACGAGCAGTACTTC.

J is TRBJ2-5 and V is TRBV29-1; tentatively, D is TRBD1 or TRBD2 (6 bases each). The CDR3 has 16 residues. In germline, CDR1 is SQVTM, CDR2 ANQGSEA. Trimming took 3 bases from V and 2 from J, leaving 19 bases between them. The CDR3 sequence: CSVEVEGGLNQETQYF. Written as DNA, the CDR3 is TGCAGCGTTGAGGTAGAGGGGGGCTTGAATCAAGAGACCCAGTACTTC. The whole variable domain, filled in from reference TRBV29-1 and TRBJ2-5, reads SAVISQKPSRDICQRGTSLTIQCQVDSQVTMMFWYRQQPGQSLTLIATANQGSEATYESGFVIDKFPISRPNLTFSTLTVSNMSPEDSSIYLCSVEVEGGLNQETQYFGPGTRLLVL.